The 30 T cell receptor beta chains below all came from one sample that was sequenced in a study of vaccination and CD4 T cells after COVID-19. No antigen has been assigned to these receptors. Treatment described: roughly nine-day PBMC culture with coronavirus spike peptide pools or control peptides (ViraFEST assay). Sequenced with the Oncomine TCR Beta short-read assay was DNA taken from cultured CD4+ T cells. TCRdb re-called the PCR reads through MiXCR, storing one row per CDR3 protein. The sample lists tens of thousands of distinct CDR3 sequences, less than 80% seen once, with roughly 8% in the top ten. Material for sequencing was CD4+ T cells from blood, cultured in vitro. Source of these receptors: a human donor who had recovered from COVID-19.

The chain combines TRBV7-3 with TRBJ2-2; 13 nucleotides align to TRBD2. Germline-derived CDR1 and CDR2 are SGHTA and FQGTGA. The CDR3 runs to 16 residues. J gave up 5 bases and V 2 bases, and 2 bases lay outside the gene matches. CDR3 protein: CASSLGTSGTTGELFF. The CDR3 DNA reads TGTGCCAGCAGCTTAGGGACTAGCGGGACGACCGGGGAGCTGTTTTTT.

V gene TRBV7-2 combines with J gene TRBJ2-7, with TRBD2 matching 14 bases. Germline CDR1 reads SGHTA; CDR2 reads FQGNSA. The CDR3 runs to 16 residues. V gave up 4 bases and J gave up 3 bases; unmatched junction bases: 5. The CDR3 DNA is TGTGCCAGCAGCTGGGCGACTAGCGGGAGGGACTACGAGCAGTACTTC. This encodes CASSWATSGRDYEQYF.

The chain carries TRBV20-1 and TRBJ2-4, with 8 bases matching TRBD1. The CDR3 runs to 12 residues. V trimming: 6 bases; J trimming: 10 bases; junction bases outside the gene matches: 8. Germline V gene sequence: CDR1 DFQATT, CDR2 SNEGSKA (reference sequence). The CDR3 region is CSAVPGQEIQYF. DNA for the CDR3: TGCAGTGCCGTTCCGGGACAGGAGATTCAGTACTTC.

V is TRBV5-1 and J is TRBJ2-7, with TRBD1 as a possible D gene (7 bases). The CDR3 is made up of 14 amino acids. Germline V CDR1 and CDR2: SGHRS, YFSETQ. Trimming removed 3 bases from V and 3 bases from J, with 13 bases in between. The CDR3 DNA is TGCGCCAGCAGCTCAGGGGGGCCCCACTACGAGCAGTACTTC. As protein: CASSSGGPHYEQYF.

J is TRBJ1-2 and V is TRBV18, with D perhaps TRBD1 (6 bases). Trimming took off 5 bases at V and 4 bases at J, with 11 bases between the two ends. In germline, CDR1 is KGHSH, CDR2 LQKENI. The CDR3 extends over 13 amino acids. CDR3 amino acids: CASSTEQGYGYTF. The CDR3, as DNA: TGTGCCAGCTCAACAGAACAGGGCTATGGCTACACCTTC.

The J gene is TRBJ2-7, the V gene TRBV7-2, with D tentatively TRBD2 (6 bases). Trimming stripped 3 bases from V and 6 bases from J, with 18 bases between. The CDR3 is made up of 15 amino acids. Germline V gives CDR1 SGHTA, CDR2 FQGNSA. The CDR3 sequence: CASSFRGIGGREQYF. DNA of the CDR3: TGTGCCAGCAGCTTCCGAGGTATCGGGGGACGCGAGCAGTACTTC.

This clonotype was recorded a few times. The DNA for the CDR3 is TGTGCCAGTAGGGGATATCGGGATTACGAGCAGTACTTC. Its translation: CASRGYRDYEQYF. V and J are TRBV19 and TRBJ2-7; tentatively, D is TRBD2 (5 bases). Germline V gene lookup returns CDR1 LNHDA and CDR2 SQIVND (reference sequence). The CDR3 is made up of 13 amino acids. The V end lost 6 bases, the J end lost 4 bases, and 13 bases lay between the germline ends.

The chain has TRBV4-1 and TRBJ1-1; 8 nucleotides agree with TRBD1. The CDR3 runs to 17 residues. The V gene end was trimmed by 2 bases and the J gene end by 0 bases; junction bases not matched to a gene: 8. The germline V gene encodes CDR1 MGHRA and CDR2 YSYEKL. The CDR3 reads CASSQLPGTGVNTEAFF. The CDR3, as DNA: TGCGCCAGCAGCCAACTACCCGGGACAGGCGTGAACACTGAAGCTTTCTTT.

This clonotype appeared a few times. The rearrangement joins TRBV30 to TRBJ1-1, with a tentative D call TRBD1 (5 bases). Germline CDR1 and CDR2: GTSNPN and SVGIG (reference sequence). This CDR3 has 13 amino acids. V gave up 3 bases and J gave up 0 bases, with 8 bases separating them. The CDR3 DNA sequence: TGTGCCTGGAGGGCAGGGATGAACACTGAAGCTTTCTTT. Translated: CAWRAGMNTEAFF. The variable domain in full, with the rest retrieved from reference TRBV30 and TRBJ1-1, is SQTIHQWPATLVQPVGSPLSLECTVEGTSNPNLYWYRQAAGRGLQLLFYSVGIGQISSEVPQNLSASRPQDRQFILSSKKLLLSDSGFYLCAWRAGMNTEAFFGQGTRLTVV.

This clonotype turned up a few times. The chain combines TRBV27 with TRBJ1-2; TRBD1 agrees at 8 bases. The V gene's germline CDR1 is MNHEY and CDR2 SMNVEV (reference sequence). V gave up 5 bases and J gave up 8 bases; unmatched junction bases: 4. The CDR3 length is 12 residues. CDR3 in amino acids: CASSTDRGGYTF. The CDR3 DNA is TGTGCCAGCAGTACCGACAGGGGCGGCTACACCTTC.

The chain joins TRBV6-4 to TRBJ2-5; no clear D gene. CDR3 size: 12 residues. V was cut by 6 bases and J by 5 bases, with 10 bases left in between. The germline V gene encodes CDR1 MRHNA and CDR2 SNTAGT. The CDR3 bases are TGTGCCAGCAGGGCCCCAGTCGAGACCCAGTACTTC. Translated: CASRAPVETQYF.

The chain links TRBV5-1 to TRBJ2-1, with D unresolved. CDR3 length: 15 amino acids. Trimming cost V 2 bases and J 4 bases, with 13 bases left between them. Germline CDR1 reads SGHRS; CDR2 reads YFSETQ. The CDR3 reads CASSFGRQFYNEQFF. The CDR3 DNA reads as TGCGCCAGCAGCTTCGGACGGCAATTTTACAATGAGCAGTTCTTC.

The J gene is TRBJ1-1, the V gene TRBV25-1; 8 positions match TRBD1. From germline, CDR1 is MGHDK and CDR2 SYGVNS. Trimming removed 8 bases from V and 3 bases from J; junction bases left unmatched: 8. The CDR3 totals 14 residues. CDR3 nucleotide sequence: TGTGCCAGCTTCGGTCCAGGGGGCCACACTGAAGCTTTCTTT. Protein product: CASFGPGGHTEAFF. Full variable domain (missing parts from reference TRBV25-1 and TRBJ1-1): EADIYQTPRYLVIGTGKKITLECSQTMGHDKMYWYQQDPGMELHLIHYSYGVNSTEKGDLSSESTVSRIRTEHFPLTLESARPSHTSQYLCASFGPGGHTEAFFGQGTRLTVV.

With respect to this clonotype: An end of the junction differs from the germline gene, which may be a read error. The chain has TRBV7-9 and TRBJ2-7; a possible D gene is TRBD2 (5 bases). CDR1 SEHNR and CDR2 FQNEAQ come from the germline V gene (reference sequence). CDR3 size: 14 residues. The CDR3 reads CASTLLGDPLEQYF. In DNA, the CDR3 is TGTGCCAGCACCTTACTGGGAGACCCACTCGAGCAGTACTTC.

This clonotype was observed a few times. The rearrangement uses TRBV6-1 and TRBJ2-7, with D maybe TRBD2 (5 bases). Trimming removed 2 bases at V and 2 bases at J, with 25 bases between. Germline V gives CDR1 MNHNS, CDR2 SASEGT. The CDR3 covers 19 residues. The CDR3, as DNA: TGTGCCAGCAGTGAAAACCCGGGGAGAGGGATTTTTATCCCCTACGAGCAGTACTTC. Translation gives CASSENPGRGIFIPYEQYF.

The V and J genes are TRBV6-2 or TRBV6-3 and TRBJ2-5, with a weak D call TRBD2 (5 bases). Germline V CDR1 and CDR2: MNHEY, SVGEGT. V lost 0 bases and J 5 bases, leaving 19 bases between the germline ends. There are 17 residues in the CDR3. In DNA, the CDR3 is TGTGCCAGCAGTTACTCTAGAGAGAGTGGGAGCAGGGAGACCCAGTACTTC. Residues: CASSYSRESGSRETQYF.

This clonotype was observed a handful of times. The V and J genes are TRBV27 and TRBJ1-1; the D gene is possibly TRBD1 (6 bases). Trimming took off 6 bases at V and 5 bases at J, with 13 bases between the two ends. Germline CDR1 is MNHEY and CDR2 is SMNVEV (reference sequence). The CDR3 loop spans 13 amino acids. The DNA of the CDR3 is TGTGCCAGCAGGGAACAGGGTTGGACTGAAGCTTTCTTT. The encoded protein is CASREQGWTEAFF.

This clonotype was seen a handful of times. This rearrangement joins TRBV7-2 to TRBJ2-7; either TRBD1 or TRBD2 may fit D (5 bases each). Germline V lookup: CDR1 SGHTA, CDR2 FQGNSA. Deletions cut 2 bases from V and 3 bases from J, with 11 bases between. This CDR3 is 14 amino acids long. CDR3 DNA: TGTGCCAGCAGCTTACGAAGGGACGTCTACGAGCAGTACTTC. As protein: CASSLRRDVYEQYF.

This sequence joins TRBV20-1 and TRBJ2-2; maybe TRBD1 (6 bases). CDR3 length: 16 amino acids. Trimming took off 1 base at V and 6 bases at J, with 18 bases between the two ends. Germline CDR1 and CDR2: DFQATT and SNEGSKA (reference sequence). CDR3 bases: TGCAGTGCTAGAGGTGGTCTAGGGGGTGGGCCCGGGGAGCTGTTTTTT. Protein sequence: CSARGGLGGGPGELFF.

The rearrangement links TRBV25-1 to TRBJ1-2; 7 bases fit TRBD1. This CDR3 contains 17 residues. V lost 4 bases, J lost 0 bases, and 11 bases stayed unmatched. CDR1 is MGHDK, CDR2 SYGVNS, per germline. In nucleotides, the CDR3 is TGTGCCAGCAGTGCTGGCTCGGACAGGAGAGCTAACTATGGCTACACCTTC. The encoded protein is CASSAGSDRRANYGYTF.

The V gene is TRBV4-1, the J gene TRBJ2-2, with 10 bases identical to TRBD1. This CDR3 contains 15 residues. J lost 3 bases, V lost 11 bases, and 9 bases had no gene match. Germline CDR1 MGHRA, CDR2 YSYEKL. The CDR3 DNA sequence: TGCGCCCCACTCGGAGGGACAGGGGACACCGGGGAGCTGTTTTTT. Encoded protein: CAPLGGTGDTGELFF.

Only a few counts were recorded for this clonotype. CDR3 protein: CASSLDRVEDYGYTF. In nucleotides, the CDR3 is TGTGCCAGCAGTTTGGACAGGGTTGAGGACTATGGCTACACCTTC. This rearrangement joins TRBV27 to TRBJ1-2; 8 bases are shared with TRBD1. CDR1 is MNHEY, CDR2 SMNVEV, per germline (reference sequence). J lost 3 bases, V lost 3 bases, and 6 bases had no gene match. The CDR3 sequence is 15 residues long.

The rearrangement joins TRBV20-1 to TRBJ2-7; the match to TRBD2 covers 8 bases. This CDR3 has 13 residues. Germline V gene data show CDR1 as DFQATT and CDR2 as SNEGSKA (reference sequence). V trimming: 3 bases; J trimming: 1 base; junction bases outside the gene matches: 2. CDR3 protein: CSARGTRSYEQYF. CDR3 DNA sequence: TGCAGTGCTAGGGGGACTAGGTCCTACGAGCAGTACTTC.

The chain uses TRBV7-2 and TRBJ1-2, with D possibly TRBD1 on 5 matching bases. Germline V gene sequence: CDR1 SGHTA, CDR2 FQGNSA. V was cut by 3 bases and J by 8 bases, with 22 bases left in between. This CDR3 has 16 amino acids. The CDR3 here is CASSFISGTRPYGYTF. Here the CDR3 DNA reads TGTGCCAGCAGCTTTATCTCGGGGACTAGACCCTACGGCTACACCTTC.

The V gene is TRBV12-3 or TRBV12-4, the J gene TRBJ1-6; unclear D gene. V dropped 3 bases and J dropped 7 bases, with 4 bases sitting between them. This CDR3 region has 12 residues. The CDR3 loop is CASSFMNSPLHF. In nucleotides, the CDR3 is TGTGCCAGCAGTTTTATGAATTCACCCCTCCACTTT.

The CDR3 DNA reads as TGTGCCACCGGGACCCCCTGGACGGGAGCAGAGACCCAGTACTTC. Translation gives CATGTPWTGAETQYF. The V and J genes are TRBV15 and TRBJ2-5, with a possible D match to TRBD2 (6 bases). Germline V gene lookup returns CDR1 LNHNV and CDR2 YYDKDF (reference sequence). The CDR3 totals 15 residues. Trimming stripped 8 bases from V and 4 bases from J, with 20 bases between.

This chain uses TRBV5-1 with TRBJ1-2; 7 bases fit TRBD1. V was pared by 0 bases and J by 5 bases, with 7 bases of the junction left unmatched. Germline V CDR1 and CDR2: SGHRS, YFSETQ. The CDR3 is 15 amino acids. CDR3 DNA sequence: TGCGCCAGCAGCTTGGAAGGGGGCGAAAGGTATGGCTACACCTTC. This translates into CASSLEGGERYGYTF.

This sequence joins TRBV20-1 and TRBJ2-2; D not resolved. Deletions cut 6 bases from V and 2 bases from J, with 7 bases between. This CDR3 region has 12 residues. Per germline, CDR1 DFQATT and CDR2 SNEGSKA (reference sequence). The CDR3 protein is CSAPINTGELFF. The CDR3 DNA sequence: TGCAGTGCCCCAATTAACACCGGGGAGCTGTTTTTT.

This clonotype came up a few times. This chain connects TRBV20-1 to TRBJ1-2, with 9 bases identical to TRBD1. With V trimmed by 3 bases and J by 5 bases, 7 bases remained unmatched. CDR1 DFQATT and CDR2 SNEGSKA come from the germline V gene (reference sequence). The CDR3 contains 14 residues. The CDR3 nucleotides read TGCAGTGCTAGCCTCACCGGGACAGGGTATGGCTACACCTTC. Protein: CSASLTGTGYGYTF.

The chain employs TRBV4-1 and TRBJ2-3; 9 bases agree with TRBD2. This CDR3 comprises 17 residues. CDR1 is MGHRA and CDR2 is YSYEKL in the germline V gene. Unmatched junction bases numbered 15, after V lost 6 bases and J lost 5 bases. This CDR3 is CASRSLRGSGRGDTQYF. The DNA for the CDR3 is TGCGCCAGCAGATCACTGCGGGGTAGCGGGAGAGGAGATACGCAGTATTTT.